These T cell receptor beta chains were read from a single sample in a study of blood T cell repertoires in COVID-19. Produced via immunoSEQ multiplex PCR; TCRdb's table is partial and in-frame only. The sample holds around 280,000 clones, around 85% seen once. Sequencing used peripheral blood. These receptor sequences come from a woman under 40 who had recovered from COVID-19. Both conserved end residues are part of each CDR3. A D gene is named only where the DNA matches it firmly. For some rows the clone size is stated as once, few or many, or as a class when expanded; others skip it.

clone size: NA
D gene: TRBD2
J gene: TRBJ2-5
V gene: TRBV5-4
CDR3 DNA: TGTGCCAGCAGCCCGGGGGGACTAGCGGGCCCTGAGACCCAGTACTTC
CDR3 protein: CASSPGGLAGPETQYF

clone size: NA
D gene: TRBD1
J gene: TRBJ2-7
V gene: TRBV6-6
CDR3 DNA: TGTGCCAGCAGTATAGGAAAGTCAGGGGGCTCCGACGAGCAGTACTTC
CDR3 protein: CASSIGKSGGSDEQYF

clone size: NA
D gene: NA
J gene: TRBJ1-5
V gene: TRBV6-2/TRBV6-3
CDR3 DNA: TGTGCCAGCAGTTTACGCGGGTCGCCAATAAGCAATCAGCCCCAGCATTTT
CDR3 protein: CASSLRGSPISNQPQHF

clone size: NA
D gene: NA
J gene: TRBJ2-7
V gene: TRBV7-6
CDR3 DNA: TGTGCCAGCAGCTTAGGTCCGGGAAGGGTCCACGAGCAGTACTTC
CDR3 protein: CASSLGPGRVHEQYF

clone size: NA
D gene: TRBD1
J gene: TRBJ2-7
V gene: TRBV7-3
CDR3 DNA: TGTGCCAGCAGCTCCGGGACAGGAGGCCACGAGCAGTACTTC
CDR3 protein: CASSSGTGGHEQYF

clone size: NA
D gene: TRBD1
J gene: TRBJ1-5
V gene: TRBV15
CDR3 DNA: TGTGCCACCAGCAGGTTAGCGACAGGGGCGTACAATCAGCCCCAGCATTTT
CDR3 protein: CATSRLATGAYNQPQHF

clone size: NA
D gene: TRBD1
J gene: TRBJ2-1
V gene: TRBV19
CDR3 DNA: TGTGCCAGTAGTCACGACAGGGACGAGCAGTTCTTC
CDR3 protein: CASSHDRDEQFF

clone size: NA
D gene: NA
J gene: TRBJ1-2
V gene: TRBV10-3
CDR3 DNA: TGTGCCATCAGTGGCAACGGTACTTATGGCTACACCTTC
CDR3 protein: CAISGNGTYGYTF

clone size: NA
D gene: TRBD1
J gene: TRBJ1-5
V gene: TRBV12-5
CDR3 DNA: TGTGCTAGTGGTTTTACCGGGACAGGGGGTCATCAGCCCCAGCATTTT
CDR3 protein: CASGFTGTGGHQPQHF

clone size: NA
D gene: NA
J gene: TRBJ2-7
V gene: TRBV7-2
CDR3 DNA: TGTGCCAGCAGCTCCCAGGGTGAAGAGCAGTACTTC
CDR3 protein: CASSSQGEEQYF

clone size: NA
D gene: TRBD1
J gene: TRBJ2-7
V gene: TRBV15
CDR3 DNA: TGTGCCACCAGCGCGAGACAGGGGCACTACGAGCAGTACTTC
CDR3 protein: CATSARQGHYEQYF

clone size: NA
D gene: TRBD1
J gene: TRBJ2-5
V gene: TRBV10-3
CDR3 DNA: TGTGCCATCAGTGGACAGGGGGCGCGAGAGGAGACCCAGTACTTC
CDR3 protein: CAISGQGAREETQYF

clone size: once
D gene: NA
J gene: TRBJ2-7
V gene: TRBV7-9
CDR3 DNA: TGTGCCAGCAGCCCGACGACTCTCCACGAGCAGTACTTC
CDR3 protein: CASSPTTLHEQYF

clone size: NA
D gene: NA
J gene: TRBJ1-4
V gene: TRBV7-9
CDR3 DNA: TGTGCCAGCAGCTTAGGGCTGAATGAAAAACTGTTTTTT
CDR3 protein: CASSLGLNEKLFF

clone size: NA
D gene: NA
J gene: TRBJ2-7
V gene: TRBV5-6
CDR3 DNA: TGTGCCAGCAGCTTGGACAGGGCGTCCAACGAGCAGTACTTC
CDR3 protein: CASSLDRASNEQYF

clone size: NA
D gene: TRBD2
J gene: TRBJ2-5
V gene: TRBV11-3
CDR3 DNA: TGTGCCAGCAGCTTAGACGGGACTAGCGAGGAGACCCAGTACTTC
CDR3 protein: CASSLDGTSEETQYF

clone size: NA
D gene: TRBD1
J gene: TRBJ1-2
V gene: TRBV5-1
CDR3 DNA: TGCGCCTTCCGACAGGGAATAAATCCCAGCTATGGCTACACCTTC
CDR3 protein: CAFRQGINPSYGYTF

clone size: NA
D gene: NA
J gene: TRBJ2-5
V gene: TRBV6-6
CDR3 DNA: TGTGCCAGCAGCAGACAGGATCCTCAAGAGACCCAGTACTTC
CDR3 protein: CASSRQDPQETQYF

clone size: once
D gene: TRBD1
J gene: TRBJ1-2
V gene: TRBV9
CDR3 DNA: TGTGCCAGCAGCGTAGAACAGGGGGCCTATGGCTACACCTTC
CDR3 protein: CASSVEQGAYGYTF

clone size: once
D gene: NA
J gene: TRBJ1-2
V gene: TRBV12-3/TRBV12-4
CDR3 DNA: TGTGCCAGCAGTTTTAGCAACTATGGCTACACCTTC
CDR3 protein: CASSFSNYGYTF

clone size: many
D gene: TRBD1
J gene: TRBJ1-1
V gene: TRBV6-5
CDR3 DNA: TGTGCCAGCAGTTACAACAGGGGGCAGAGGACTGAAGCTTTCTTT
CDR3 protein: CASSYNRGQRTEAFF

clone size: NA
D gene: TRBD1
J gene: TRBJ1-1
V gene: TRBV5-5
CDR3 DNA: TGTGCCAGCAGCCGGGGACAGGGCATTCGTGAAGCTTTCTTT
CDR3 protein: CASSRGQGIREAFF

clone size: NA
D gene: NA
J gene: TRBJ2-3
V gene: TRBV27
CDR3 DNA: TGTGCCAGCAGTTTAGGGGGGAGCTTAGATACGCAGTATTTT
CDR3 protein: CASSLGGSLDTQYF

clone size: NA
D gene: NA
J gene: TRBJ1-5
V gene: TRBV28
CDR3 DNA: TGTGCCAGCAGTTTTCGGGTGGAAGAGCCCCAGCATTTT
CDR3 protein: CASSFRVEEPQHF

clone size: NA
D gene: TRBD1
J gene: TRBJ2-5
V gene: TRBV10-3
CDR3 DNA: TGTGCCATCAGTACCCGGACAGGGGGAGAGACCCAGTACTTC
CDR3 protein: CAISTRTGGETQYF

clone size: NA
D gene: TRBD1
J gene: TRBJ2-7
V gene: TRBV28
CDR3 DNA: TGTGCCAGCAGCTCCCCCGGGACAGGGGTGGACGAGCAGTACTTC
CDR3 protein: CASSSPGTGVDEQYF

clone size: NA
D gene: TRBD2
J gene: TRBJ2-7
V gene: TRBV7-2
CDR3 DNA: TGTGCCAGTGCTACGGGAGGGGGCTACGAGCAGTACTTC
CDR3 protein: CASATGGGYEQYF

clone size: NA
D gene: NA
J gene: TRBJ1-2
V gene: TRBV6-5
CDR3 DNA: TGTGCCATAGGACAGTCCTATGGCTACACCTTC
CDR3 protein: CAIGQSYGYTF

clone size: once
D gene: TRBD1
J gene: TRBJ1-1
V gene: TRBV6-5
CDR3 DNA: TGTGCCAGCAGTCCGACTTACAGGGGTTTGGATGCTTTCTTT
CDR3 protein: CASSPTYRGLDAFF